This T cell receptor (beta chain) was obtained from a study of Graves' ophthalmopathy and Graves' hyperthyroidism. Study-level points and caveats: A 13-signature model separated ophthalmopathy from stable hyperthyroidism, 87.88% sensitivity, 75% to 84% specificity.

Note on this clonotype: Its antigen remains unidentified. Germline and junction disagree at one end, which may indicate a read error.

RNA transcripts yielded amplified TCR beta CDR3 regions. The library came from an HTBI-primed first-round RT-PCR and a second-round multiplex PCR. In TCRdb, the multiplex PCR reads were re-called with MiXCR into one record per CDR3 protein. The sample has approximately 640,000 distinct CDR3 sequences, more than 40% seen once. The source is an adult man with Graves' ophthalmopathy. The sequencing sample was made of peripheral blood.

CDR3 protein: CASSEGRAGEKLLF. CDR3 sequence (DNA): TGTGCCAGCAGCGAGGGACGGGCGGGTGAAAAACTGCTTTTT. This chain uses TRBV25-1 with TRBJ1-4; possibly TRBD1 for D (5 bases). Germline-derived CDR1 and CDR2 are MGHDK and SYGVNS. The CDR3 covers 14 residues.